The rows below give T cell receptor beta chains drawn from one sample of a study of T cell responses to AZD1222 COVID-19 vaccine. This table comes from immunoSEQ multiplex PCR, and its TCRdb copy is limited to in-frame clones, with some not included. The sample shows 150,000 to 200,000 clones, over 80% of them seen only once. This material consisted of peripheral blood, taken on day 0 of MenACWY control vaccination. The origin of the receptors is an adult in good health. CDR3s include the opening cysteine and the closing phenylalanine or tryptophan. The D gene is left open where the match is weak. Clone size is shown for a subset of rows, as once, few, many or a class of expanded clone.

clone size | CDR3 length | D gene | J gene | V gene | CDR3 protein | CDR3 DNA
- | 14 | - | TRBJ2-7 | TRBV5-6 | CASSLGGNTYEQYF | TGTGCCAGCAGCTTGGGAGGGAACACCTACGAGCAGTACTTC
- | 15 | - | TRBJ1-1 | TRBV7-2 | CASSPDPAPNTEAFF | TGTGCCAGCAGCCCAGACCCGGCGCCGAACACTGAAGCTTTCTTT
- | 14 | - | TRBJ1-2 | TRBV25-1 | CASSESGSNYGYTF | TGTGCCAGCAGTGAATCTGGCAGTAACTATGGCTACACCTTC
- | 15 | - | TRBJ2-7 | TRBV18 | CASSPSTGLSYEQYF | TGTGCCAGCTCACCATCTACAGGCTTGAGCTACGAGCAGTACTTC
- | 15 | - | TRBJ1-2 | TRBV10-3 | CAISLEAVFGDGYTF | TGTGCCATCAGTCTCGAAGCCGTGTTTGGGGATGGCTACACCTTC
- | 12 | - | TRBJ2-7 | TRBV5-1 | CASSTAGHEQYF | TGCGCCAGCAGTACAGCGGGCCACGAGCAGTACTTC
- | 15 | - | TRBJ2-5 | TRBV3-1/TRBV3-2 | CASSQGGGYQETQYF | TGTGCCAGCAGCCAAGGGGGTGGGTACCAAGAGACCCAGTACTTC
once | 14 | - | TRBJ2-1 | TRBV30 | CAWSPGAGHNEQFF | TGTGCCTGGAGTCCAGGGGCCGGACACAATGAGCAGTTCTTC
- | 14 | - | TRBJ1-3 | TRBV7-2 | CASSLAGGGNTIYF | TGTGCCAGCAGCTTAGCAGGGGGTGGAAACACCATATATTTT
- | 14 | - | TRBJ2-2 | TRBV9 | CASSAGVSTGELFF | TGTGCCAGCAGCGCAGGGGTTAGCACCGGGGAGCTGTTTTTT
- | 16 | - | TRBJ1-5 | TRBV7-6 | CASSPSAGASNQPQHF | TGTGCCAGCAGCCCATCCGCCGGGGCGTCCAATCAGCCCCAGCATTTT
- | 12 | - | TRBJ2-1 | TRBV9 | CASSVNGGEQFF | TGTGCCAGCAGCGTAAACGGGGGTGAGCAGTTCTTC
- | 17 | TRBD1 | TRBJ1-5 | TRBV10-3 | CAISESGTGGWGQPQHF | TGTGCCATCAGTGAGTCGGGGACAGGGGGTTGGGGTCAGCCCCAGCATTTT
- | 15 | - | TRBJ1-3 | TRBV27 | CASSRGRNSGNTIYF | TGTGCCAGCAGTCGCGGACGGAACTCTGGAAACACCATATATTTT
- | 14 | TRBD1 | TRBJ1-6 | TRBV3-1/TRBV3-2 | CASSPRTGNSPLHF | TGTGCCAGCAGCCCTAGGACAGGGAATTCACCCCTCCACTTT
- | 15 | - | TRBJ2-7 | TRBV28 | CASSPTRGTPYEQYF | TGTGCCAGCAGTCCCACCCGGGGGACCCCCTACGAGCAGTACTTC
- | 15 | TRBD2 | TRBJ2-7 | TRBV13 | CASSSGGGRQNEQYF | TGTGCCAGCAGCTCGGGGGGCGGGAGGCAGAACGAGCAGTACTTC
- | 15 | - | TRBJ1-5 | TRBV7-9 | CASSNRTGSNQPQHF | TGTGCCAGCAGCAATCGAACCGGGAGCAATCAGCCCCAGCATTTT
- | 15 | TRBD2 | TRBJ2-1 | TRBV18 | CAGSGPGLWGNEQFF | TGTGCCGGCTCGGGTCCGGGACTATGGGGCAATGAGCAGTTCTTC
- | 15 | TRBD2 | TRBJ2-5 | TRBV7-9 | CASSRLAGRQETQYF | TGTGCCAGCAGCCGACTAGCGGGGCGCCAAGAGACCCAGTACTTC
- | 16 | - | TRBJ1-5 | TRBV4-1 | CASSQDWQGSNQPQHF | TGCGCCAGCAGCCAAGATTGGCAGGGATCTAATCAGCCCCAGCATTTT
- | 15 | - | TRBJ1-3 | TRBV5-4 | CASSSGTFSGNTIYF | TGTGCCAGCAGCTCCGGGACCTTCTCTGGAAACACCATATATTTT
- | 19 | TRBD2 | TRBJ2-7 | TRBV6-2/TRBV6-3 | CASSYSLGLAGAMTYEQYF | TGTGCCAGCAGTTACTCCTTAGGACTAGCGGGTGCCATGACCTACGAGCAGTACTTC
- | 14 | - | TRBJ2-7 | TRBV28 | CASSSPQGLNEQYF | TGTGCCAGCAGCTCTCCTCAGGGTCTCAACGAGCAGTACTTC
- | 12 | - | TRBJ1-6 | TRBV9 | CASSVGNSPLHF | TGTGCCAGCAGCGTAGGGAATTCACCCCTCCACTTT
- | 15 | TRBD1 | TRBJ2-3 | TRBV7-3 | CASSISGTGDPVLYF | TGTGCCAGCAGCATCTCCGGGACAGGGGACCCTGTCCTGTATTTT
- | 14 | - | TRBJ1-5 | TRBV19 | CASSIGGSNQPQHF | TGTGCCAGTAGTATAGGCGGCAGTAATCAGCCCCAGCATTTT
once | 16 | - | TRBJ2-1 | TRBV4-1 | CASSQDTQGGVNEQFF | TGCGCCAGCAGCCAAGATACGCAGGGTGGGGTAAATGAGCAGTTCTTC
- | 15 | TRBD1 | TRBJ1-1 | TRBV18 | CASSPNGQGARSAFF | TGTGCCAGCTCACCCAATGGACAGGGGGCGCGATCGGCTTTCTTT